These 3 T cell receptor beta chains share one sample of origin, sequenced in a study of long-term antiretroviral therapy in people with HIV. Sequencing used immunoSEQ v3.0 at survey level. Sequencing used immunoSEQ multiplex PCR; TCRdb keeps in-frame clones, though not all of them. The repertoire holds tens of thousands of clones, with around 97% as singletons. Sequenced here: unsorted PBMCs, sampled 6.9 years after starting antiretroviral therapy. The receptors stem from a young man with HIV.

V gene TRBV29-1 combines with J gene TRBJ1-1; D remains ambiguous. CDR3 size: 10 residues. Trimming pared 4 bases from V and 3 bases from J, leaving 3 bases between. Germline loops: CDR1 SQVTM, CDR2 ANQGSEA. In DNA form, the CDR3 reads TGCAGCGTTGTGTACACTGAAGCTTTCTTT. Translation: CSVVYTEAFF.

The chain recombines TRBV11-2 with TRBJ2-4; 7 bases agree with TRBD2. V gave up 2 bases and J gave up 8 bases; unmatched junction bases: 12. This CDR3 has 16 residues. CDR1 and CDR2 (germline): SGHAT, FQNNGV. The CDR3 spells CASSLSGGGPADIQYF. The CDR3 nucleotides are TGTGCCAGCAGCTTATCCGGCGGGGGTCCTGCGGACATTCAGTACTTC.

This chain joins TRBV6-1 and TRBJ1-5; D might be TRBD1 (6 bases). The CDR3 runs to 22 residues. Germline assignment: CDR1 MNHNS and CDR2 SASEGT. V shed 2 bases and J shed 0 bases, with 29 bases lying between them. In DNA form, the CDR3 reads TGTGCCAGCAGTGAATGGATTAGAAAGAAGGGGGGGCTCCTTTATAGCAATCAGCCCCAGCATTTT. The encoded protein is CASSEWIRKKGGLLYSNQPQHF.